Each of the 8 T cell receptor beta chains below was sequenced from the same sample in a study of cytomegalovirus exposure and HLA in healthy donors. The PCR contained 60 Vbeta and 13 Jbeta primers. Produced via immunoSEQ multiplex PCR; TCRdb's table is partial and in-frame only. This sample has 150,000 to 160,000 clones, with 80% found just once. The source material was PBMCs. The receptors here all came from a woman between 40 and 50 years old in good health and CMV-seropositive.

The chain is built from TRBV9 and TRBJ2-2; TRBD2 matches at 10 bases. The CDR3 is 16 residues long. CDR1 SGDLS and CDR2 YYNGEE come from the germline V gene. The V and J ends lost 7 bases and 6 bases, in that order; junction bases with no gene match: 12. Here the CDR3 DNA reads TGTGCCAGCGGCCCTGTGCGAGCGGGAGGGGCCGGGGAGCTGTTTTTT. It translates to CASGPVRAGGAGELFF.

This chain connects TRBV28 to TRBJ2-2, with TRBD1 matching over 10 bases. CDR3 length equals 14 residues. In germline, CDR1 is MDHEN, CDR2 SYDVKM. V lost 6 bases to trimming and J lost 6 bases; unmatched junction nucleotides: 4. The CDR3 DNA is TGTGCCAGCAGGGGACAGGGGTCTTCCGGGGAGCTGTTTTTT. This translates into CASRGQGSSGELFF.

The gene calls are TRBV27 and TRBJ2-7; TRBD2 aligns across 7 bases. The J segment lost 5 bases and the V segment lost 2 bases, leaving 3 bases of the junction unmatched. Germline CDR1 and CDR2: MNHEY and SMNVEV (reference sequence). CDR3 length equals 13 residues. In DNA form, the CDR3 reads TGTGCCAGCAGTTTAGCGGGAGCCGACGAGCAGTACTTC. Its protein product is CASSLAGADEQYF.

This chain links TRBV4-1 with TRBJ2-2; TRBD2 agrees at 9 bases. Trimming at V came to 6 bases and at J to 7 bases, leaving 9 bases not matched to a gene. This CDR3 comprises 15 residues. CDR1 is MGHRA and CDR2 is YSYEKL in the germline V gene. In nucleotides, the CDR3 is TGCGCCAGCAGTCCGGGACTAGCCCTAAGCGGGGAGCTGTTTTTT. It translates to CASSPGLALSGELFF.

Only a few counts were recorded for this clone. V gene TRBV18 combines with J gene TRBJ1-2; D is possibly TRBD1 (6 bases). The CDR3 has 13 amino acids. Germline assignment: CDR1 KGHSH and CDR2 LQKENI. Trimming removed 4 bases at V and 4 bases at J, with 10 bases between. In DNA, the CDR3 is TGTGCCAGCTCACGCCCGGACAGCTATGGCTACACCTTC. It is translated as CASSRPDSYGYTF.

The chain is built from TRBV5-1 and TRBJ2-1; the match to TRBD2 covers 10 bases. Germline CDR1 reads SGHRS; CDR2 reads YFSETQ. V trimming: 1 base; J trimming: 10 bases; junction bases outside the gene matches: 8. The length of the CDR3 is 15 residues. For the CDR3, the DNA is TGCGCCAGCAGCTTGAGGACTAGCGGACCGAAAGAGCAGTTCTTC. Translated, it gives CASSLRTSGPKEQFF.

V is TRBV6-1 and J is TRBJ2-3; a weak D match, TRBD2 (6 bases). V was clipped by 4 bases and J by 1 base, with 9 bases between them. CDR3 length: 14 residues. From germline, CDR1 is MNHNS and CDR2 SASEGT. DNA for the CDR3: TGTGCCAGCAGTGTAACGGGGGGCACAGATACGCAGTATTTT. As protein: CASSVTGGTDTQYF.

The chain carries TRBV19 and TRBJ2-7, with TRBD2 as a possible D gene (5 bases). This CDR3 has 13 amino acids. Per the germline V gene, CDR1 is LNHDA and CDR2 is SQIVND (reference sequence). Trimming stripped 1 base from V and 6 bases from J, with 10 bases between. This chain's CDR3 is CASSIAQGLEQYF. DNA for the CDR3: TGTGCCAGTAGTATAGCCCAAGGACTCGAGCAGTACTTC.